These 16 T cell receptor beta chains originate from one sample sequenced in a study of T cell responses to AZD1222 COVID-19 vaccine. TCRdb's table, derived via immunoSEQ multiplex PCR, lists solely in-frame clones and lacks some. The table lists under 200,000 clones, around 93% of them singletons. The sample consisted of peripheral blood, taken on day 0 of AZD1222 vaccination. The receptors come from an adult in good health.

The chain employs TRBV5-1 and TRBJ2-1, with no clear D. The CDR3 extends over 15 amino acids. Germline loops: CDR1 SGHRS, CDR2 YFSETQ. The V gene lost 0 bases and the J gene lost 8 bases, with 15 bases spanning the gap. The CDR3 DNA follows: TGCGCCAGCAGCTTGGCGGTCCCCAACGTTGATGAGCAGTTCTTC. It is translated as CASSLAVPNVDEQFF. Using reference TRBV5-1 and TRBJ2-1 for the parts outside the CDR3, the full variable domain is KAGVTQTPRYLIKTRGQQVTLSCSPISGHRSVSWYQQTPGQGLQFLFEYFSETQRNKGNFPGRFSGRQFSNSRSEMNVSTLELGDSALYLCASSLAVPNVDEQFFGPGTRLTVL.

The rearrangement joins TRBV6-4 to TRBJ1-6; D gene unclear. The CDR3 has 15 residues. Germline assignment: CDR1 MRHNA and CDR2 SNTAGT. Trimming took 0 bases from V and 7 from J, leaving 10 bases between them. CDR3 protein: CASSDSAGHNSPLHF. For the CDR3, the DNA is TGTGCCAGCAGTGACTCGGCAGGTCACAATTCACCCCTCCACTTT.

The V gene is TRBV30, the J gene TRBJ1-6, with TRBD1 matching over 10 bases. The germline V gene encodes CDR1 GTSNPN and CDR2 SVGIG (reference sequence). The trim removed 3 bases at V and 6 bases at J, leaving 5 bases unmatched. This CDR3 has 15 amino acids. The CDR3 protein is CAWSRQGAVNSPLHF. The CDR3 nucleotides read TGTGCCTGGAGCCGACAGGGGGCGGTTAATTCACCCCTCCACTTT.

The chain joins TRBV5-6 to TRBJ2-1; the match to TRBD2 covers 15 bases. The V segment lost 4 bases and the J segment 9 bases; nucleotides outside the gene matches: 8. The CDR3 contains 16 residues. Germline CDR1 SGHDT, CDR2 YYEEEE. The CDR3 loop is CASSPNGLAGGVEQFF. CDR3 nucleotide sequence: TGTGCCAGCAGCCCCAACGGACTAGCGGGAGGGGTTGAGCAGTTCTTC.

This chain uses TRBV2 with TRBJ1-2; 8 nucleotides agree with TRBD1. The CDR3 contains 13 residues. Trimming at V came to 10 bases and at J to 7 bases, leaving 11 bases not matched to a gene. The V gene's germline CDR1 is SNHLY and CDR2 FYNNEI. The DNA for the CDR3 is TGTGCCAACCTGGACAGGGCCTCGGGTGGCTACACCTTC. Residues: CANLDRASGGYTF.

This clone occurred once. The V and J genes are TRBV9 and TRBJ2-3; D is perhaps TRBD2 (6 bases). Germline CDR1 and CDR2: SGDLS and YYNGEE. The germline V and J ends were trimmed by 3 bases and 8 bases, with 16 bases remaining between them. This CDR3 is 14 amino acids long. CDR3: CASSGEALATTQYF. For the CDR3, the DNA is TGTGCCAGCAGCGGAGAGGCACTAGCTACTACGCAGTATTTT. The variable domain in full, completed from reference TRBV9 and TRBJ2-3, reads DSGVTQTPKHLITATGQRVTLRCSPRSGDLSVYWYQQSLDQGLQFLIQYYNGEERAKGNILERFSAQQFPDLHSELNLSSLELGDSALYFCASSGEALATTQYFGPGTRLTVL.

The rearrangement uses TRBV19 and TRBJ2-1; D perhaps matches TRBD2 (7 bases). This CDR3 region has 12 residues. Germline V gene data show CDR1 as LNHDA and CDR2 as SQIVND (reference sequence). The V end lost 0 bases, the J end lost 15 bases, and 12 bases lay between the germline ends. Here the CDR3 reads CASSIEGGRWFF. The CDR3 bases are TGTGCCAGTAGTATAGAGGGGGGGCGTTGGTTCTTC.

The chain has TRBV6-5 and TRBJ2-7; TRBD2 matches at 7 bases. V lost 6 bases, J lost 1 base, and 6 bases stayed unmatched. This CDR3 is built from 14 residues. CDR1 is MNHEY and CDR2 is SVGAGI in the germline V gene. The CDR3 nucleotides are TGTGCCAGCAGGTGGACTAGTCATTCCTACGAGCAGTACTTC. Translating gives CASRWTSHSYEQYF.

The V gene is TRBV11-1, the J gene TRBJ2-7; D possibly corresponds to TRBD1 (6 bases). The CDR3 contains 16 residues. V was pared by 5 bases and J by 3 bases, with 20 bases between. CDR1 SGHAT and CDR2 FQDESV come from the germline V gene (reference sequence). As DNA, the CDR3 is TGTGCCAGCAGCACAGGGACCGGGAAGGTGTACTACGAGCAGTACTTC. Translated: CASSTGTGKVYYEQYF.

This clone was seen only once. CDR3 residues: CASSTGTGESPLHF. The CDR3 DNA reads TGTGCCAGTAGTACCGGGACAGGTGAATCACCCCTCCACTTT. V and J are TRBV19 and TRBJ1-6; TRBD1 agrees at 8 bases. Germline V gene data show CDR1 as LNHDA and CDR2 as SQIVND (reference sequence). This CDR3 has 14 residues. After removal of 4 bases from V and 10 bases from J, the junction contained 6 bases not matched to a gene.

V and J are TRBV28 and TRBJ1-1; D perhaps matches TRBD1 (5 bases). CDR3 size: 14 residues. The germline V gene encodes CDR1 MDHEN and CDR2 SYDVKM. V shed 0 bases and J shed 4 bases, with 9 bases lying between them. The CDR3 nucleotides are TGTGCCAGCAGTTTATGGGGGGAAGGCACTGAAGCTTTCTTT. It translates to CASSLWGEGTEAFF. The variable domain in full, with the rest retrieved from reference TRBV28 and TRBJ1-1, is DVKVTQSSRYLVKRTGEKVFLECVQDMDHENMFWYRQDPGLGLRLIYFSYDVKMKEKGDIPEGYSVSREKKERFSLILESASTNQTSMYLCASSLWGEGTEAFFGQGTRLTVV.

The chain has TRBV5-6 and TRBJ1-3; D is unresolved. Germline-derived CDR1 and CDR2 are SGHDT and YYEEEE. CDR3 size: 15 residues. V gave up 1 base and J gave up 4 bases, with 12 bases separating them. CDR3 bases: TGTGCCAGCAGCTTGACGGCAGCCACCGGAAACACCATATATTTT. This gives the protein CASSLTAATGNTIYF.

CDR3 amino acids: CEGRRQCNQPQHF. The CDR3 DNA reads TGTGAGGGGCGGAGGCAGTGCAATCAGCCCCAGCATTTT. The rearrangement uses TRBV24-1 and TRBJ1-5; TRBD1 might be the D (5 bases). The CDR3 runs to 13 residues. Germline CDR1 and CDR2: KGHDR and SFDVKD.

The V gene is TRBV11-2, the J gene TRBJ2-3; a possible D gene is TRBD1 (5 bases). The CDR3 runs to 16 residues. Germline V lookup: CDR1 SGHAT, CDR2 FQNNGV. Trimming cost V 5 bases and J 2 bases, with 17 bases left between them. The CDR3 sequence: CASSQRPWGPTDTQYF. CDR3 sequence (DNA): TGTGCCAGCAGCCAAAGACCTTGGGGCCCCACAGATACGCAGTATTTT.

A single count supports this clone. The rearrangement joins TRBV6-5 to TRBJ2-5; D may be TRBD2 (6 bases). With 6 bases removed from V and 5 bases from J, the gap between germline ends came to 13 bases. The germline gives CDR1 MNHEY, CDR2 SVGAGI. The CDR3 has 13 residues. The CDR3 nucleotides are TGTGCCAGCAGCCGAGACAGCGGGGAGACCCAGTACTTC. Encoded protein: CASSRDSGETQYF.

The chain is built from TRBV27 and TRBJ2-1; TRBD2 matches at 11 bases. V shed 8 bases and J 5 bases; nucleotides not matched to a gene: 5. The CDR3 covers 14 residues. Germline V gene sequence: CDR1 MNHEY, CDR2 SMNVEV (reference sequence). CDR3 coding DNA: TGTGCCAGCCGAGGGACTAGCGGAAACAATGAGCAGTTCTTC. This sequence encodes CASRGTSGNNEQFF.